Each of the 24 T cell receptor beta chains below was sequenced from the same sample in a study of blood T cell repertoires in COVID-19. Assay used: immunoSEQ multiplex PCR; TCRdb lists only in-frame clones, some missing. The sample consists of about 400,000 clones, 86% of them appearing once. The material sequenced was peripheral blood. Receptor source: a woman aged 60 to 75 with COVID-19, enrolled during active disease.

This rearrangement joins TRBV20-1 to TRBJ1-1, with 7 bases matching TRBD1. The CDR3 runs to 16 residues. In germline, CDR1 is DFQATT, CDR2 SNEGSKA (reference sequence). V dropped 3 bases and J dropped 2; count of bases not matched to a gene: 12. Here the CDR3 DNA reads TGCAGTGCTAGTTCCGTGGCGGACAGGACCAACACTGAAGCTTTCTTT. This encodes CSASSVADRTNTEAFF.

CDR3 sequence reads: CASSVEQGNYGYTF. CDR3 sequence (DNA): TGTGCCAGTAGTGTGGAACAGGGGAACTATGGCTACACCTTC. This chain connects TRBV19 to TRBJ1-2; TRBD1 agrees at 7 bases. Germline V gene sequence: CDR1 LNHDA, CDR2 SQIVND (reference sequence). V shed 5 bases and J 2 bases; nucleotides not matched to a gene: 5. The CDR3 covers 14 residues.

The chain joins TRBV5-1 to TRBJ2-7; 8 bases align to TRBD1. Germline V gene data show CDR1 as SGHRS and CDR2 as YFSETQ. The CDR3 spans 14 residues. V shed 1 base, J shed 6 bases, and the junction held 6 bases outside the gene matches. The CDR3 region has the DNA TGCGCCAGCAGCTTGACAGGGGGAGCGAGCGAGCAGTACTTC. It encodes CASSLTGGASEQYF.

The table lists this clone with a few counts. Here the CDR3 reads CASSLEQELVRYTF. The CDR3 DNA follows: TGTGCCAGCAGCTTGGAGCAGGAACTAGTTCGCTACACCTTC. The chain combines TRBV5-4 with TRBJ1-2; D remains ambiguous. V shed 0 bases and J shed 9 bases, with 15 bases lying between them. The CDR3 contains 14 residues. CDR1 and CDR2 (germline): SGHNT, YYREEE (reference sequence).

The V gene is TRBV2, the J gene TRBJ2-3, with D possibly matching TRBD2 (6 bases). Trimming took 7 bases from V and 6 from J, leaving 23 bases between them. The CDR3 totals 16 residues. Germline values: CDR1 SNHLY, CDR2 FYNNEI. CDR3 sequence: CASIRSVEGQTDTQYF. In DNA, the CDR3 is TGTGCCAGCATCCGTTCCGTGGAGGGCCAGACGGATACGCAGTATTTT.

This clone was found a few times. The gene calls are TRBV10-3 and TRBJ1-2; 8 nucleotides align to TRBD1. This CDR3 region has 13 residues. Germline V gene data show CDR1 as ENHRY and CDR2 as SYGVKD. The junction had 5 bases not matched to a gene; V was cut back by 3 bases and J by 8 bases. The CDR3: CAISEGQGAGYTF. The DNA for the CDR3 is TGTGCCATCAGTGAAGGTCAGGGGGCGGGCTACACCTTC.

The chain joins TRBV12-3 or TRBV12-4 to TRBJ2-2; a possible D gene is TRBD2 (5 bases). The V and J ends lost 5 bases and 7 bases respectively, with 11 bases between them. There are 13 residues in the CDR3. Written as DNA, the CDR3 is TGTGCCAGCAGTGCATTTGAGGGCGGGGAGCTGTTTTTT. Translating gives CASSAFEGGELFF.

CDR3 loop: CARARGTGKSGANVLTF. Here the CDR3 DNA reads TGTGCCAGGGCCCGGGGGACAGGGAAATCTGGGGCCAACGTCCTGACTTTC. The genes are TRBV5-8 and TRBJ2-6; 9 bases map to TRBD1. Germline values: CDR1 SGHTS, CDR2 YDEGEE. The CDR3 consists of 17 residues. After removal of 8 bases from V and 1 base from J, the junction contained 10 bases not matched to a gene.

The rearrangement uses TRBV11-2 and TRBJ2-3; no definite D call. Deletions cut 2 bases from V and 5 bases from J, with 8 bases between. Germline CDR1 reads SGHAT; CDR2 reads FQNNGV. The CDR3 sequence is 13 residues long. The CDR3 loop is CASSLPNEDTQYF. The DNA of the CDR3 is TGTGCCAGCAGCTTACCTAATGAAGATACGCAGTATTTT.

The gene calls are TRBV21-1 and TRBJ1-2. TRBV21-1 is termed a pseudogene. This CDR3 has 12 amino acids. The CDR3 protein is CASSKAGGGYTF. For the CDR3, the DNA is TGTGCCAGCAGCAAAGCGGGGGGAGGCTACACCTTC.

This clone was detected once. The chain uses TRBV4-1 and TRBJ2-2; D may be TRBD1 (6 bases). CDR1 and CDR2 from the germline V gene are MGHRA and YSYEKL. The CDR3 is 18 residues long. Trimming pared 2 bases from V and 3 bases from J, leaving 19 bases between. The CDR3 DNA is TGCGCCAGCAGCCAAATATCAGTGCGGCAGGGGCACACCGGGGAGCTGTTTTTT. Encoded protein: CASSQISVRQGHTGELFF.

The DNA of the CDR3 is TGTGCCAGCAGTCCCCTTGCTTCGGGAAAACTGTTTTTT. This gives the protein CASSPLASGKLFF. This chain connects TRBV12-3 or TRBV12-4 to TRBJ1-4; no reliable D call. The length of the CDR3 is 13 residues. V lost 5 bases and J lost 10, with 14 bases in between.

The rearrangement links TRBV18 to TRBJ1-6; D uncertain. With 6 bases removed from V and 5 bases from J, the gap between germline ends came to 17 bases. CDR3 size: 16 residues. Germline CDR1 reads KGHSH; CDR2 reads LQKENI. Here the CDR3 reads CASSPLQFLNNSPLHF. The CDR3 coding sequence is TGTGCCAGCTCCCCATTACAATTCTTGAATAATTCACCCCTCCACTTT.

This sequence joins TRBV29-1 and TRBJ2-7; weak D call: TRBD1 (5 bases). The CDR3 has 13 residues. Germline loops: CDR1 SQVTM, CDR2 ANQGSEA. V gave up 2 bases and J gave up 2 bases, with 10 bases separating them. Here the CDR3 reads CSVETDTTYEQYF. CDR3 bases: TGCAGCGTTGAAACGGACACTACCTACGAGCAGTACTTC.

V and J are TRBV7-2 and TRBJ1-2, with D tentatively TRBD1 (6 bases). Germline lookup yields CDR1 SGHTA and CDR2 FQGNSA. Trimming stripped 4 bases from V and 6 bases from J, with 9 bases between. The CDR3 length is 12 residues. Here the CDR3 reads CASSSTGHGYTF. In DNA form, the CDR3 reads TGTGCCAGCAGCTCAACAGGGCATGGCTACACCTTC.

The J gene is TRBJ1-2, the V gene TRBV3-1 (or the pseudogene TRBV3-2), with D uncertain. The CDR3 totals 13 residues. V was shortened by 1 base and J by 5 bases, with 8 bases between the two germline ends. Per germline, CDR1 LGHDT and CDR2 YNNKEL (reference sequence). The CDR3 coding sequence is TGTGCCAGCAGCCAAGGTTTGGAGTATGGCTACACCTTC. Translation: CASSQGLEYGYTF.

The chain joins TRBV12-3 or TRBV12-4 to TRBJ2-1; TRBD1 is a possible D gene (5 bases). The CDR3 runs to 13 residues. Trimming stripped 3 bases from V and 8 bases from J, with 11 bases between. DNA for the CDR3: TGTGCCAGCAGTTTCCGGCCCAGGGATGAGCAGTTCTTC. Encoded protein: CASSFRPRDEQFF.

The V and J genes are TRBV7-3 and TRBJ2-6; D perhaps matches TRBD1 (6 bases). V shed 1 base and J shed 2 bases, with 6 bases lying between them. Germline loops: CDR1 SGHTA, CDR2 FQGTGA. The CDR3 has 15 residues. This CDR3 is CASSLRTAGANVLTF. CDR3 coding DNA: TGTGCCAGCAGCTTAAGGACAGCTGGGGCCAACGTCCTGACTTTC.

The J gene is TRBJ2-7, the V gene TRBV15; no clear D gene. V lost 1 base and J 2 bases, leaving 12 bases between the germline ends. CDR3 length: 15 amino acids. Per germline, CDR1 LNHNV and CDR2 YYDKDF (reference sequence). The CDR3, as DNA: TGTGCCACCAGCAGAGTAAGTGTCGGTACCTACGAGCAGTACTTC. This encodes CATSRVSVGTYEQYF.

The chain combines TRBV27 with TRBJ1-2; D unclear. CDR1 and CDR2 from the germline V gene are MNHEY and SMNVEV (reference sequence). The CDR3 length is 13 residues. V shed 3 bases and J shed 6 bases, with 11 bases lying between them. In DNA form, the CDR3 reads TGTGCCAGCAGTTTGAAGGGAGGAGATGGCTACACCTTC. Protein product: CASSLKGGDGYTF.

A note on this clone: Other DNA sequences in the sample encode the same CDR3. The gene calls are TRBV6-6 and TRBJ1-1, with 8 bases identical to TRBD1. Germline CDR1 reads MNHNY; CDR2 reads SVGAGI (reference sequence). The ends lost 5 bases at V and 1 base at J; junction bases unmatched: 3. This CDR3 comprises 14 residues. CDR3 sequence reads: CASSDRGRNTEAFF. DNA for the CDR3: TGTGCCAGCAGTGACAGGGGACGGAACACTGAAGCTTTCTTT.

The sample holds one count of this clone. The chain links TRBV18 to TRBJ2-3; 7 bases align to TRBD1. J was trimmed by 5 bases and V by 4 bases; bases with no gene match: 0. The CDR3 is 12 residues long. CDR1 KGHSH and CDR2 LQKENI come from the germline V gene. The CDR3 coding sequence is TGTGCCAGCTCACGACAGGGAGATACGCAGTATTTT. Protein sequence: CASSRQGDTQYF. Using reference TRBV18 and TRBJ2-3 for the parts outside the CDR3, the full variable domain is NAGVMQNPRHLVRRRGQEARLRCSPMKGHSHVYWYRQLPEEGLKFMVYLQKENIIDESGMPKERFSAEFPKEGPSILRIQQVVRGDSAAYFCASSRQGDTQYFGPGTRLTVL.

This clone was observed once. The V and J genes are TRBV11-2 and TRBJ2-2, with TRBD1 as a possible D gene (6 bases). CDR1 and CDR2 from the germline V gene are SGHAT and FQNNGV. CDR3 length equals 13 residues. V was clipped by 7 bases and J by 5 bases, with 11 bases between them. The CDR3: CASTPQGTGELFF. CDR3 bases: TGTGCCAGCACACCCCAGGGGACCGGGGAGCTGTTTTTT.

The V and J genes are TRBV7-6 and TRBJ2-4, with D possibly matching TRBD2 (6 bases). Germline CDR1 SGHVS, CDR2 FNYEAQ. Trimming took 3 bases from V and 11 from J, leaving 11 bases between them. The CDR3 covers 12 residues. CDR3 residues: CASSLEGTVQYF. For the CDR3, the DNA is TGTGCCAGCAGCTTGGAGGGGACGGTTCAGTACTTC.